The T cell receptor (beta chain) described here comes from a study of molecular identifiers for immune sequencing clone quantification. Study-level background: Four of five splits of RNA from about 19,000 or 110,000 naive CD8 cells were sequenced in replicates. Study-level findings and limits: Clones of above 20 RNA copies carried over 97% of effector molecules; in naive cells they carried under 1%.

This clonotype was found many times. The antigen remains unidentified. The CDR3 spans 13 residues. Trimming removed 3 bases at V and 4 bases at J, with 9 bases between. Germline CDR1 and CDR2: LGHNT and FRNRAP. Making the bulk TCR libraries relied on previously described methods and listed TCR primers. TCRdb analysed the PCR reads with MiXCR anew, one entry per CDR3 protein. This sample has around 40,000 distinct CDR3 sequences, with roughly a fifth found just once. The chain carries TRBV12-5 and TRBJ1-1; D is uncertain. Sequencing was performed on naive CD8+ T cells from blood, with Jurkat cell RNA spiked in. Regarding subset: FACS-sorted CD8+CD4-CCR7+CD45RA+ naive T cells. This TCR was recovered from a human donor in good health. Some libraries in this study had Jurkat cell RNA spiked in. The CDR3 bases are TGTGCTAGTGGTTTACTGGTTGGCACTGAAGCTTTCTTT. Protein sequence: CASGLLVGTEAFF.